Here is one TCR beta chain with its context. Its antigen is not known. The sample comes from a study of brain T cells in children with intractable seizures. Findings and caveats of the study: Pre-surgery blood may have been undersampled, hiding some clones. Only CDR3 sequence similarity suggested viral specificity, without known HCMV serostatus.

Per germline, CDR1 LGHDT and CDR2 YNNKEL (reference sequence). The CDR3 sequence is 15 residues long. V shed 2 bases and J 7 bases; nucleotides not matched to a gene: 4. Assay used: immunoSEQ multiplex PCR; TCRdb lists only in-frame clones, some missing. The sample gives under 400,000 clones, roughly 93% of which show up once; about 6% is in the top ten. Indicated time point: blood from clinic visit 5 months post-surgery; TSC patient then seizure free. The J gene is TRBJ2-1, the V gene TRBV3-1 (or the pseudogene TRBV3-2); 11 nucleotides match TRBD1. Source: peripheral blood, taken about 5 months after surgery. The TCR comes from a boy in the first two years of life with tuberous sclerosis and intractable seizures. The CDR3 DNA sequence: TGTGCCAGCAGCCAACCCGGGACAGGGGGGAATGAGCAGTTCTTC. This encodes CASSQPGTGGNEQFF.